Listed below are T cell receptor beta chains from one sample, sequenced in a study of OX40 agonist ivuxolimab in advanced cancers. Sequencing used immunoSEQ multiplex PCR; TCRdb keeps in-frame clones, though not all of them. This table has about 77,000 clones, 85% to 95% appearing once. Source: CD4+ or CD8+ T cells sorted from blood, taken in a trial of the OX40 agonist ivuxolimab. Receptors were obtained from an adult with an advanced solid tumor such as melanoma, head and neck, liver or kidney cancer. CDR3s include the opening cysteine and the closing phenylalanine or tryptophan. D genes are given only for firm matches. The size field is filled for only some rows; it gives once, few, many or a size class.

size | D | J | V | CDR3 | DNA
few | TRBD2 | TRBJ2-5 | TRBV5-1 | CASSSREGETQYF | TGCGCCAGCAGCTCCAGGGAGGGGGAGACCCAGTACTTC
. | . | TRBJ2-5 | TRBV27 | CASSFMSSQETQYF | TGTGCCAGCAGTTTTATGAGCAGCCAAGAGACCCAGTACTTC
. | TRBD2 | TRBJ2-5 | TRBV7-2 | CASILWGGGTQETQYF | TGTGCCAGCATCCTGTGGGGGGGAGGGACCCAAGAGACCCAGTACTTC
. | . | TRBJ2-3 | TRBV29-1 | CSAQERSGPTSTDTQYF | TGCAGCGCCCAAGAGCGTTCTGGGCCCACTAGCACAGATACGCAGTATTTT
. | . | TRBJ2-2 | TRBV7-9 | CASSRGRTNTGELFF | TGTGCCAGCAGCCGGGGACGTACGAACACCGGGGAGCTGTTTTTT
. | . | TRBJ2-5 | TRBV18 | CASSPAPGAIGETQYF | TGTGCCAGCTCTCCGGCCCCGGGGGCGATTGGGGAGACCCAGTACTTC
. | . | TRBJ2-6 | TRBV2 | CASSSSSGANVLTF | TGTGCCAGCAGCAGTAGCTCTGGGGCCAACGTCCTGACTTTC
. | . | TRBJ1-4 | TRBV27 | CASRFGSATNEKLFF | TGTGCCAGCCGTTTTGGTAGTGCAACTAATGAAAAACTGTTTTTT
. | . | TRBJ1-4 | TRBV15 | CATSSSRANEKLFF | TGTGCCACCAGCAGCTCTAGGGCCAATGAAAAACTGTTTTTT
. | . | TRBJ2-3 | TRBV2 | CASSVIASPTDTQYF | TGTGCCAGCAGTGTAATAGCGAGCCCCACAGATACGCAGTATTTT
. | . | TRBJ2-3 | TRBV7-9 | CASSLGRGDTDTQYF | TGTGCCAGCAGCTTAGGTAGAGGGGACACAGATACGCAGTATTTT
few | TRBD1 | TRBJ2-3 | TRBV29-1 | CSVETGTASNTQYF | TGCAGCGTTGAGACCGGGACAGCATCGAATACGCAGTATTTT
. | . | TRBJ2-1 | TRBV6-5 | CASKKGWTYNEQFF | TGTGCCAGCAAGAAGGGCTGGACGTACAATGAGCAGTTCTTC
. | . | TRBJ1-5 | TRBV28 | CASRGQLSQPQHF | TGTGCCAGCCGGGGACAACTAAGTCAGCCCCAGCATTTT
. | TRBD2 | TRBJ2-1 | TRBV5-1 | CASSGTSGQDNEQFF | TGCGCCAGCAGCGGGACTAGCGGGCAAGACAATGAGCAGTTCTTC
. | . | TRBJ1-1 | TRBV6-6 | CASLEVNTEAFF | TGTGCCAGCCTAGAGGTGAACACTGAAGCTTTCTTT
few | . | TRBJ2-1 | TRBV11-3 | CASSLWGSNEQFF | TGTGCCAGCAGCTTGTGGGGATCAAATGAGCAGTTCTTC
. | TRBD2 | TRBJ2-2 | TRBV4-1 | CASSQERESSGELFF | TGCGCCAGCAGCCAAGAGCGGGAGTCGTCCGGGGAGCTGTTTTTT
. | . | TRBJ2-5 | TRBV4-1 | CASSQLGASETQYF | TGCGCCAGCAGCCAACTAGGTGCGTCAGAGACCCAGTACTTC
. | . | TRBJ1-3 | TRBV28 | CASRTDRNTIYF | TGTGCCAGCCGGACAGACAGAAACACCATATATTTT
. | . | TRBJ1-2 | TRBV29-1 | CSVVRALGGYGYTF | TGCAGCGTTGTACGGGCCCTGGGTGGCTATGGCTACACCTTC
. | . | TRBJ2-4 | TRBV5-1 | CASSSEGAKNIQYF | TGCGCCAGCAGCTCAGAGGGAGCCAAAAACATTCAGTACTTC
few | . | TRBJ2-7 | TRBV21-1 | CASSNREERRPYEQYF | TGTGCCAGCAGCAATAGGGAGGAGCGGAGGCCCTACGAGCAGTACTTC
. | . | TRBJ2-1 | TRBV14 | CASSPQRGEQFF | TGTGCCAGCAGCCCACAACGAGGGGAGCAGTTCTTC
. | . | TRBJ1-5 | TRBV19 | CASTSTRGQPQHF | TGTGCCAGTACCTCGACCCGCGGTCAGCCCCAGCATTTT
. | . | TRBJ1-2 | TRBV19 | CASRRRGVGYGYTF | TGTGCCAGTAGAAGGCGGGGGGTCGGGTATGGCTACACCTTC
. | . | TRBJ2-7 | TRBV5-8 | CASSSTLGHEQYF | TGTGCCAGCAGCTCTACCTTAGGCCACGAGCAGTACTTC
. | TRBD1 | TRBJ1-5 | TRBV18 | CASSPLPGQGMSNQPQHF | TGTGCCAGCTCACCTCTTCCGGGACAGGGAATGAGCAATCAGCCCCAGCATTTT
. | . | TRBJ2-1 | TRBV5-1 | CASSPGGNYNEQFF | TGCGCCAGCAGCCCGGGTGGGAACTACAATGAGCAGTTCTTC
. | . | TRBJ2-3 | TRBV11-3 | CASSTGLDVTDTQYF | TGTGCCAGCAGCACGGGACTTGATGTCACAGATACGCAGTATTTT
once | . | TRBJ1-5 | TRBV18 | CASSERDRNQPQHF | TGTGCCAGCTCCGAACGGGACCGAAATCAGCCCCAGCATTTT
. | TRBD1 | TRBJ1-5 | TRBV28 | CASSVQGRQPQHF | TGTGCCAGCAGTGTACAGGGGAGGCAGCCCCAGCATTTT
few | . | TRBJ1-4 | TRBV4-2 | CASSQDGRNEKLFF | TGTGCCAGCAGCCAAGATGGTAGAAATGAAAAACTGTTTTTT
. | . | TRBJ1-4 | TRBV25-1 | CASSESRRYNEKLFF | TGTGCCAGCAGTGAATCTCGCAGGTACAATGAAAAACTGTTTTTT
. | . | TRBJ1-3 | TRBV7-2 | CASSTSSSNGNTIYF | TGTGCCAGCAGCACCAGTAGTAGCAATGGAAACACCATATATTTT
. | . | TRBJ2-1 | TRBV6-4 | CASSPRGTYNEQFF | TGTGCCAGCAGTCCGAGGGGCACGTACAATGAGCAGTTCTTC
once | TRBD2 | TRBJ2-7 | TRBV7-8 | CASSLGREGYEQYF | TGTGCCAGCAGCTTGGGGCGGGAGGGCTACGAGCAGTACTTC
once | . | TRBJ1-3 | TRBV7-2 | CASSLVRNTIYF | TGTGCCAGCAGCTTAGTCAGAAACACCATATATTTT
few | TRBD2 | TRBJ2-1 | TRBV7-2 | CASSLEASGRAGEQFF | TGTGCCAGCAGCTTAGAGGCTAGCGGGAGGGCCGGTGAGCAGTTCTTC
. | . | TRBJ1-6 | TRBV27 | CASSFGASNSPLHF | TGTGCCAGCAGTTTTGGGGCGTCCAATTCACCCCTCCACTTT
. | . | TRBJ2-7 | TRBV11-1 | CASSSRDRSGYEQYF | TGTGCCAGCAGCTCGAGGGACCGCTCGGGATACGAGCAGTACTTC
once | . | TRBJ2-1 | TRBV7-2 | CASRRGGRNEQFF | TGTGCCAGCAGGCGTGGGGGAAGGAATGAGCAGTTCTTC
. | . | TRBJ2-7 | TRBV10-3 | CAISGGRAYEQYF | TGTGCCATCAGTGGGGGAAGGGCCTACGAGCAGTACTTC
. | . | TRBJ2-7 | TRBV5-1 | CASSLAGTGYEQYF | TGCGCCAGCAGCTTGGCCGGGACGGGCTACGAGCAGTACTTC
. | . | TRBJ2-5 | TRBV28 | CASSSGDRRQETQYF | TGTGCCAGCAGTTCAGGCGACAGAAGACAAGAGACCCAGTACTTC
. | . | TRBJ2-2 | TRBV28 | CASSLGGANTGELFF | TGTGCCAGCAGCCTCGGGGGCGCGAACACCGGGGAGCTGTTTTTT